This T cell receptor (beta chain) was sequenced during a study of T cell repertoires in cytomegalovirus infection. Across the study: CMV infection together with matching HLA type was indicated by public TCR beta signatures. The study's findings and limits: The ex vivo response showed dominance by HLA-C-restricted CMV-specific TCR beta clonotypes. Cumulated frequencies of public TCR beta families served to identify carriers of CMV plus the relevant HLA.

Using its own MiXCR run on the reads, TCRdb lists one record per CDR3 protein. The sample shows 60,000 to 75,000 distinct CDR3 sequences, just under 4% of them seen only once. Trimming removed 3 bases from V and 4 bases from J, with 10 bases in between. The CDR3 consists of 14 residues. The germline CDR1 and CDR2 sequences are SGHVS and FQNEAQ. This clonotype has ten or more counts. Its antigen is still unknown. The sequenced sample was PBMCs. This clonotype was obtained from a human donor in good health (CMV status not recorded). Some clones in this sample may be carry-over from other donors' samples. The rearrangement links TRBV7-8 to TRBJ1-5, with TRBD1 as a possible D gene (6 bases). The CDR3 bases are TGTGCCAGCAGCTTGGCAGGGGCAAATCAGCCCCAGCATTTT. Protein: CASSLAGANQPQHF.